This T cell receptor beta chain originates from a study of STAT5B mutations in CD4+ large granular lymphocyte leukemia. CDR3 length equals 15 residues. Germline V gene data show CDR1 as SGHAT and CDR2 as FQNNGV. V lost 1 base, J lost 7 bases, and 13 bases lay in between. TCRdb's copy holds only in-frame clones and misses some; the assay was immunoSEQ multiplex PCR. The sample has 20,000 or so clones, around 76% seen once. V is TRBV11-2 and J is TRBJ2-2, with D tentatively TRBD1 (7 bases). The sample consisted of CD4+ T cells from blood buffy coats. This TCR was recovered from a human donor in good health. For the CDR3, the DNA is TGTGCCAGCAGCTTAGTCCCCAGGGGGGACGGGGAGCTGTTTTTT. The encoded protein is CASSLVPRGDGELFF.